A selection of T cell receptor beta chains follows, all from one sample in a study of post-analysis software for immune sequencing data. TCRdb used MiXCR to reprocess the PCR reads, holding one entry per CDR3 protein. The table includes approximately 570,000 distinct CDR3 sequences, 44% detected once. The sample taken for sequencing was blood. The origin of the receptors is a girl aged 10 to 17 with multiple sclerosis. The CDR3 runs from the conserved cysteine through the conserved F or W. D genes are given only for firm matches. Clone size, where shown, is once, few, many, or a class for clones that have expanded.

D gene: TRBD1; clone size: NA; J gene: TRBJ2-3; V gene: TRBV5-1; CDR3 DNA: TGCGCCAGCAGCTTGGCCGGCAGGGGGCCCACAGATACGCAGTATTTT; CDR3 protein: CASSLAGRGPTDTQYF
D gene: NA; clone size: NA; J gene: TRBJ2-1; V gene: TRBV5-1; CDR3 DNA: TGCGCCAGCAGCCTGGGACGGGGTGCCCCGGAGGTGCAGTTCTTC; CDR3 protein: CASSLGRGAPEVQFF
D gene: NA; clone size: NA; J gene: TRBJ1-2; V gene: TRBV19; CDR3 DNA: TGTGCCAGTAGTGAGCTACCTAACTATGGCTACACCTTC; CDR3 protein: CASSELPNYGYTF
D gene: NA; clone size: NA; J gene: TRBJ1-1; V gene: TRBV4-2; CDR3 DNA: TGTGCCAGCAGCCTACCGACGGTGAACACTGAAGCTTTCTTT; CDR3 protein: CASSLPTVNTEAFF
D gene: NA; clone size: NA; J gene: TRBJ2-7; V gene: TRBV11-1; CDR3 DNA: TGTGCCAGCAGCCCCAGCCAGGCGATAGTCTACGAGCAGTACTTC; CDR3 protein: CASSPSQAIVYEQYF
D gene: TRBD1; clone size: NA; J gene: TRBJ1-4; V gene: TRBV20-1; CDR3 DNA: TGCAGTGCTAGAGAACGACAGGGGATTAATGAAAAACGGTTTTTT; CDR3 protein: CSARERQGINEKRFF
D gene: NA; clone size: NA; J gene: TRBJ2-2; V gene: TRBV4-1; CDR3 DNA: TGCGCCAGCAGCCAAGATTGGCCCGGGGAGCTGTTTTTT; CDR3 protein: CASSQDWPGELFF
D gene: NA; clone size: few; J gene: TRBJ2-5; V gene: TRBV20-1; CDR3 DNA: TGCAGTGCTAGGTCCCTCCAGGGGAAAGAGACCCAGTACTTC; CDR3 protein: CSARSLQGKETQYF
D gene: NA; clone size: NA; J gene: TRBJ2-4; V gene: TRBV12-3/TRBV12-4; CDR3 DNA: TGTGCCAGCAGTGACCCGGGACTAGCCAAAAACATTCAGTACTTC; CDR3 protein: CASSDPGLAKNIQYF
D gene: TRBD2; clone size: few; J gene: TRBJ2-1; V gene: TRBV6-4; CDR3 DNA: TGTGCCAGCAGGAAGCGGGGGGATCTCTATGAGCAGTTCTTC; CDR3 protein: CASRKRGDLYEQFF
D gene: NA; clone size: NA; J gene: TRBJ2-1; V gene: TRBV20-1; CDR3 DNA: TGCAGTTCAGGGGACTCCGCCTACAATGAGCAGTTCTTC; CDR3 protein: CSSGDSAYNEQFF
D gene: NA; clone size: NA; J gene: TRBJ2-7; V gene: TRBV5-1; CDR3 DNA: TGCGCCAGCAGCGTTAACAGACTCTTTAGCTCCTACGAGCAGTACTTC; CDR3 protein: CASSVNRLFSSYEQYF
D gene: NA; clone size: NA; J gene: TRBJ1-2; V gene: TRBV12-3/TRBV12-4; CDR3 DNA: TGTGCCAGCAGTTTGGGTTACGTCAGAACTCTCTATGGCTACACCTTC; CDR3 protein: CASSLGYVRTLYGYTF
D gene: NA; clone size: few; J gene: TRBJ2-7; V gene: TRBV12-3/TRBV12-4; CDR3 DNA: TGTGCCAGCAGTCGCCAGGGGCCTTTCTACGAGCAGTACTTC; CDR3 protein: CASSRQGPFYEQYF
D gene: NA; clone size: NA; J gene: TRBJ2-3; V gene: TRBV4-2; CDR3 DNA: TGTGCCAGCAGCCAAGATCTTTTAGGGCAAACGCAGTATTTT; CDR3 protein: CASSQDLLGQTQYF
D gene: NA; clone size: NA; J gene: TRBJ2-1; V gene: TRBV27; CDR3 DNA: TGTGCCAGCGGACCCCGCCTCGATGAGCAGTTCTTC; CDR3 protein: CASGPRLDEQFF
D gene: TRBD1; clone size: NA; J gene: TRBJ2-7; V gene: TRBV6-6; CDR3 DNA: TGTGCCAGCAGTTATGAAAGGACAGGGCCCTACGAGCAGTACTTC; CDR3 protein: CASSYERTGPYEQYF
D gene: NA; clone size: NA; J gene: TRBJ2-5; V gene: TRBV5-1; CDR3 DNA: TGCGCCAGCAGCTTGAGGGGGGTGGAAGAAGAGACCCAGTACTTC; CDR3 protein: CASSLRGVEEETQYF
D gene: TRBD1; clone size: few; J gene: TRBJ2-1; V gene: TRBV12-3/TRBV12-4; CDR3 DNA: TGCGCCAGCAGCTTAGGGACAGGGACCTACAATGAGCAGTTCTTC; CDR3 protein: CASSLGTGTYNEQFF